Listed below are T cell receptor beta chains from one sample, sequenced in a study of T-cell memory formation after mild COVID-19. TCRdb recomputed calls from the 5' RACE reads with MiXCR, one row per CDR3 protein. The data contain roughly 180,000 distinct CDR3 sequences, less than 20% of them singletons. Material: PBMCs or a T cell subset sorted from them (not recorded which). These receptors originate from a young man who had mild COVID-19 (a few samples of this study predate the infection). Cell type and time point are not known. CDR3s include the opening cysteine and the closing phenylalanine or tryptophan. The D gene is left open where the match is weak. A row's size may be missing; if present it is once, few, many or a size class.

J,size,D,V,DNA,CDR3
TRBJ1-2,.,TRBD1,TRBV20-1,TGCAGTGCTAGAGATGGGGGGACAGCATATGGCTACACCTTC,CSARDGGTAYGYTF
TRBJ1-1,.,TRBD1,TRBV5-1,TGCGCCAGCAGCTGGACCGGACAGGGGGCTGAAGCTTTCTTT,CASSWTGQGAEAFF
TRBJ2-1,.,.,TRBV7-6,TGTGCCAGCAGCTCATATTCCAATGAGCAGTTCTTC,CASSSYSNEQFF
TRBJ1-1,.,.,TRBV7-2,TGTGCCAGCAGTTCACAGGGTATCACTGAAGCTTTCTTT,CASSSQGITEAFF
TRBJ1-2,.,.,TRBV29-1,TGCAGCGTGGGTGGACAGTCGAGCTATGGCTACACCTTC,CSVGGQSSYGYTF
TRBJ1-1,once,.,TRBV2,TGTGCCAGCAATGAAATGAACACTGAAGCTTTCTTT,CASNEMNTEAFF
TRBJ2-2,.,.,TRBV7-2,TGTGCCAGCAGCCGACGGGGGACCGGGGAGCTGTTTTTT,CASSRRGTGELFF
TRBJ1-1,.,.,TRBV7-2,TGTGCCAGCAGCTTGCCGACTGAGAACACTGAAGCTTTCTTT,CASSLPTENTEAFF
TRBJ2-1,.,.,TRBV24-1,TGTGCCACCAGTGACCCGGTGGACCGTTACAATGAGCAGTTCTTC,CATSDPVDRYNEQFF
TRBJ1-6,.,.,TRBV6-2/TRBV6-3,TGTGCCAGCAAGATCACACAGGGTTCACCCCTCCACTTT,CASKITQGSPLHF
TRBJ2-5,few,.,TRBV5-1,TGCGCCAGCAGCTTGGTGGGGTTACAAGAGACCCAGTACTTC,CASSLVGLQETQYF
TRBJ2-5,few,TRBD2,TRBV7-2,TGTGCCAGCAGCTTAGCGCTAGCGGGGGGACAAGAGACCCAGTACTTC,CASSLALAGGQETQYF
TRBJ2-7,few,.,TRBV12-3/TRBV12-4,TGTGCCAGCAGTAAGGGACTCCTAGACTACGAGCAGTACTTC,CASSKGLLDYEQYF
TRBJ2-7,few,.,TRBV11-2,TGTGCCAGCACCCCCCTAGACCGCTCCTACGAGCAGTACTTC,CASTPLDRSYEQYF
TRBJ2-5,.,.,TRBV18,TGTGCCAGCTCACCATCCGCCGGGACTTGGTACTTC,CASSPSAGTWYF
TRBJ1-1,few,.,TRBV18,TGTGCCAGCTCACCGCGACCCGGTGAAGCTTTCTTT,CASSPRPGEAFF
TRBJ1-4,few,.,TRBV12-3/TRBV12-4,TGTGCCAGCAGTGGCGGCGGGTCCTTTAATGAAAAACTGTTTTTT,CASSGGGSFNEKLFF
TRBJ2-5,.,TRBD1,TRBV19,TGTGCCAGTAGATCTGGGGGGTCGGACAGGGCCGGAGAGACCCAGTACTTC,CASRSGGSDRAGETQYF
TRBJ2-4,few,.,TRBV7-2,TGTGCCAGCAGCTTAGCCCGGGAAGGAAACCCAGGATACTTC,CASSLAREGNPGYF
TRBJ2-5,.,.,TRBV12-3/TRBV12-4,TGTGCCAGCAGTTACGACAGGTACCAAGAGACCCAGTACTTC,CASSYDRYQETQYF
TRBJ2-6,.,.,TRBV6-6,TGTGCCAGCACGGGCGGACAGCCGCCCTCTGGGGCCAACGTCCTGACTTTC,CASTGGQPPSGANVLTF
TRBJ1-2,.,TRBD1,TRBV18,TGTGCCAGCTCACAAGACAGGGAAAAGAACTATGGCTACACCTTC,CASSQDREKNYGYTF
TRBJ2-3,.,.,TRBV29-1,TGCAGCGCACGGACACTTTGGAGCACAGATACGCAGTATTTT,CSARTLWSTDTQYF
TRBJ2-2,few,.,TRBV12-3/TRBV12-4,TGTGCCAGCAGGCCACAGGGTACCGGGGAGCTGTTTTTT,CASRPQGTGELFF
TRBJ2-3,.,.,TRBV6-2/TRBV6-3,TGTGCCAGCAGTTACTCTGACACCAGCACAGATACGCAGTATTTT,CASSYSDTSTDTQYF
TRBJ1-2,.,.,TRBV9,TGTGCCAGCAGTGACAGGCCAAATGGCTACACCTTC,CASSDRPNGYTF
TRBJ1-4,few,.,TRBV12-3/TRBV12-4,TGTGCCAGCAGTTTGGGGGGTGGGTCTGAAAAACTGTTTTTT,CASSLGGGSEKLFF
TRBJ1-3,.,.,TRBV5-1,TGCGCCAGCAGCTCAACAGGGTTCTCGGAAAACACCATATATTTT,CASSSTGFSENTIYF
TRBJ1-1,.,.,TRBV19,TGTGCCAGTAGTATACAGTCTCGGACGGCAGCTTTCTTT,CASSIQSRTAAFF
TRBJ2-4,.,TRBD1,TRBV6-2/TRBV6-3,TGTGCCAGCAGTCGGACAGGTGGGAACATTCAGTACTTC,CASSRTGGNIQYF
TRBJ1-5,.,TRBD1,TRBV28,TGTGCCAGCAGAAACCCTACAGGGGTTGGTCAGCCCCAGCATTTT,CASRNPTGVGQPQHF
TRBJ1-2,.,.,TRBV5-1,TGCGCCAGCAGCGCGACAGGCGCGAACTATGGCTACACCTTC,CASSATGANYGYTF
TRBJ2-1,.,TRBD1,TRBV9,TGTGCCAGCACCCCCGCTCGCCTAGGGACAGGGTACAATGAGCAGTTCTTC,CASTPARLGTGYNEQFF
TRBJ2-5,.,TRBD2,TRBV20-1,TGCAGTGCTCCGACTAGCGAACAAGAGACCCAGTACTTC,CSAPTSEQETQYF
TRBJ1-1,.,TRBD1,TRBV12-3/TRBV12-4,TGTGCCAGCAGTTTAGAGAGACAGGGGTCTCCTTTCTTT,CASSLERQGSPFF
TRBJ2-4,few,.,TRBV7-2,TGTGCCAGCAGCTTAGAACCAGCCGAAAACATTCAGTACTTC,CASSLEPAENIQYF
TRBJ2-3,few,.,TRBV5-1,TGCGCCAGCAGCTTGCCGGCGGGAGATACGCAGTATTTT,CASSLPAGDTQYF
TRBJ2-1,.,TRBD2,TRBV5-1,TGCGCCAGCAGCCTCGGGACTAGCGGGGGAGATGAGCAGTTCTTC,CASSLGTSGGDEQFF
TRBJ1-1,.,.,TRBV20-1,TGCAGTGCTAGACGGGAAGAAGCTTTCTTT,CSARREEAFF
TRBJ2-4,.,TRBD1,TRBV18,TGTGCCAGCTCACCAAGGATTCAGCCAGGGGGTCTCCAAAACATTCAGTACTTC,CASSPRIQPGGLQNIQYF
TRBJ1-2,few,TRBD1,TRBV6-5,TGTGCCAGCAGTGACCCCGGACAGGGACAAGGCTACACCTTC,CASSDPGQGQGYTF
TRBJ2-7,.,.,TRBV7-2,TGTGCCAGCAGCTCTGGGACCTTGGGAGAGCAGTACTTC,CASSSGTLGEQYF
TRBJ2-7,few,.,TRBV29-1,TGCAGCGTTTCTCCCAGCTCCTACGAGCAGTACTTC,CSVSPSSYEQYF
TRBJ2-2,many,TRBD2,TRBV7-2,TGTGCCAGCAGTTACAATAGCGGGGGGGCCGGGGAGCTGTTTTTT,CASSYNSGGAGELFF
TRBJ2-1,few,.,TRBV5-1,TGCGCCAGCAGCCGCCTCCCCGTCTCCTACAATGAGCAGTTCTTC,CASSRLPVSYNEQFF
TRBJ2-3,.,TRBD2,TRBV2,TGTGCCAGCGGGACTAGCGGGGGGATAGATACGCAGTATTTT,CASGTSGGIDTQYF
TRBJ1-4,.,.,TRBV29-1,TGCAGCGTTTCCCGACAAGAAAATGAAAAACTGTTTTTT,CSVSRQENEKLFF
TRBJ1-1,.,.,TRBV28,TGTGCCAGCAGTGAGGACAAAAACACTGAAGCTTTCTTT,CASSEDKNTEAFF
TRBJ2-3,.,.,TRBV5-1,TGCGCCAGCAGCTTGGAGGAAGGGTCCGTTACAGATACGCAGTATTTT,CASSLEEGSVTDTQYF
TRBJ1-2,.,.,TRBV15,TGTGCCACCAGTAGAGACCGGTATGGCTACACCTTC,CATSRDRYGYTF
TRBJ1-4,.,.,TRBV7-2,TGTGCCAGCAGCTTACTCGGCAGGGTTTCTGAAAAACTGTTTTTT,CASSLLGRVSEKLFF
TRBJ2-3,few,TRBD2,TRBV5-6,TGTGCCAGCAGCTCGATGACTAGCGGGGGGGCGGATACGCAGTATTTT,CASSSMTSGGADTQYF
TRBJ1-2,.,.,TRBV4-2,TGTGCCAGCAGCCAAAGGCTGACAGATGGCTACACCTTC,CASSQRLTDGYTF